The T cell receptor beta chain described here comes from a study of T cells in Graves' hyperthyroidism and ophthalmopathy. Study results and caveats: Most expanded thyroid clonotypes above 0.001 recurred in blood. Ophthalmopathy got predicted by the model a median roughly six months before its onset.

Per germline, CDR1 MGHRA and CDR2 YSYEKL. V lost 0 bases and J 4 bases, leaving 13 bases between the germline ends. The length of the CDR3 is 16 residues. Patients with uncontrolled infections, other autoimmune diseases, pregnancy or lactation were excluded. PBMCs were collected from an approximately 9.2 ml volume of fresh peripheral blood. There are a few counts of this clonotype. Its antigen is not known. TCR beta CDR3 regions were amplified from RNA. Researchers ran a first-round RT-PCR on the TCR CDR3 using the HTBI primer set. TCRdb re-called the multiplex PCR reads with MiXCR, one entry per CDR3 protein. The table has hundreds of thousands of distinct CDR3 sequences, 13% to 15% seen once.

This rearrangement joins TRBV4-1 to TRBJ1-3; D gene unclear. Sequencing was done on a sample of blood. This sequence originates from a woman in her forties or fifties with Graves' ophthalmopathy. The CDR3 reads CASSQERVAAGNTIYF. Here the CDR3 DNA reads TGCGCCAGCAGCCAAGAAAGGGTAGCGGCGGGAAACACCATATATTTT.